The subject of this entry is one T cell receptor (beta chain). CDR3 size: 15 residues. Germline-derived CDR1 and CDR2 are MGHRA and YSYEKL. The V segment lost 3 bases and the J segment 5 bases; nucleotides outside the gene matches: 7. This entry belongs to a study of OX40 agonist ivuxolimab in advanced cancers. Some clones are missing from TCRdb's copy, which holds only in-frame ones; the method was immunoSEQ multiplex PCR. This sample has tens of thousands of clones, with about 87% found just once. The chain employs TRBV4-1 and TRBJ1-1; 9 bases fit TRBD1. This material consisted of CD4+ or CD8+ T cells sorted from blood, taken in a trial of the OX40 agonist ivuxolimab. The sequence derives from an adult with an advanced solid tumor such as melanoma, head and neck, liver or kidney cancer. CDR3 sequence: CASSHPDRGGTEAFF. CDR3 sequence (DNA): TGCGCCAGCAGCCATCCGGACAGGGGAGGGACTGAAGCTTTCTTT.